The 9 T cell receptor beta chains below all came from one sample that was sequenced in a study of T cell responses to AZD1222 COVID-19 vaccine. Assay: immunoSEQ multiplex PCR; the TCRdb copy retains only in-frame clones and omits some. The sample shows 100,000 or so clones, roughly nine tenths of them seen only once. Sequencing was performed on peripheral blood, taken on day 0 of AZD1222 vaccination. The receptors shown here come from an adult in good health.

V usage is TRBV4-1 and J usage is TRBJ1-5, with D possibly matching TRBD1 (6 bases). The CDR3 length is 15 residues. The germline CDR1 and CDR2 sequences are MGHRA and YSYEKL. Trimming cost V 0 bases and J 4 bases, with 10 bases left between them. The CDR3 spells CASSQDGGGNQPQHF. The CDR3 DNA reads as TGCGCCAGCAGCCAAGATGGAGGGGGTAATCAGCCCCAGCATTTT.

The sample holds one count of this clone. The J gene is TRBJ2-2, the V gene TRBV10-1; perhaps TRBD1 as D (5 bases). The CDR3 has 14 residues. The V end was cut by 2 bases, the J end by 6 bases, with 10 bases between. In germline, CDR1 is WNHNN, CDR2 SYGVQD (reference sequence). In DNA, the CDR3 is TGCGCCAGCAGTGAGGGCAGGGTGGCCGGGGAGCTGTTTTTT. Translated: CASSEGRVAGELFF.

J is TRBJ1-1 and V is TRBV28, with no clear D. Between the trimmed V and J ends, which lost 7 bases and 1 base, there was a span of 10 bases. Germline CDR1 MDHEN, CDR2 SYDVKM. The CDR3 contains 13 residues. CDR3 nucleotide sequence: TGTGCCAGCACCCCCGCCGGGAACACTGAAGCTTTCTTT. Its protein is CASTPAGNTEAFF. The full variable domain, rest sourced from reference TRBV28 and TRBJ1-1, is DVKVTQSSRYLVKRTGEKVFLECVQDMDHENMFWYRQDPGLGLRLIYFSYDVKMKEKGDIPEGYSVSREKKERFSLILESASTNQTSMYLCASTPAGNTEAFFGQGTRLTVV.

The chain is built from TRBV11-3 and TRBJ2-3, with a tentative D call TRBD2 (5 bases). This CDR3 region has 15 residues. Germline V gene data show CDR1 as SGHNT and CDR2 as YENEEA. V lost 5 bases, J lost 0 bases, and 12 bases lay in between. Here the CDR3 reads CASSLGLESTDTQYF. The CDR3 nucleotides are TGTGCCAGCAGCCTAGGACTGGAGAGCACAGATACGCAGTATTTT.

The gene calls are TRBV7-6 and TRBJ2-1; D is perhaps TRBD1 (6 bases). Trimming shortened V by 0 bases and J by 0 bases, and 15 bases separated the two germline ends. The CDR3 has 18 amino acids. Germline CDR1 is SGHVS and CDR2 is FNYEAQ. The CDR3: CASSLARTQGSSYNEQFF. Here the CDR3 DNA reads TGTGCCAGCAGCTTAGCCCGGACACAGGGCAGCTCCTACAATGAGCAGTTCTTC.

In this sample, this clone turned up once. The CDR3 DNA is TGTGCCAGCACCTCAGTCCTGCGAGGCTACACCTTC. Amino acids: CASTSVLRGYTF. This sequence joins TRBV2 and TRBJ1-2, with D unclear. The ends were cut back, 7 bases at V and 8 bases at J, with 14 bases in the middle. CDR1 is SNHLY and CDR2 is FYNNEI in the germline V gene. This CDR3 is built from 12 residues.

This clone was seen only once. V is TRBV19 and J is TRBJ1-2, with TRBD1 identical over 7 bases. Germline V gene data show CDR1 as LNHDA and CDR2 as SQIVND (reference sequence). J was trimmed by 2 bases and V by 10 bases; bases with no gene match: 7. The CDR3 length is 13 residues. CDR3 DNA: TGTGCCACCAGTAGGGGACAGAACTATGGCTACACCTTC. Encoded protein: CATSRGQNYGYTF.

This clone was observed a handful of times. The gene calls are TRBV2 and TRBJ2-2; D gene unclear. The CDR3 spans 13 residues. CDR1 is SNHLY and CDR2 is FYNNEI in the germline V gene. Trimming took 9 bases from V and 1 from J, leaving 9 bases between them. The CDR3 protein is CASREWNTGELFF. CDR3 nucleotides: TGTGCCAGTCGAGAGTGGAACACCGGGGAGCTGTTTTTT.

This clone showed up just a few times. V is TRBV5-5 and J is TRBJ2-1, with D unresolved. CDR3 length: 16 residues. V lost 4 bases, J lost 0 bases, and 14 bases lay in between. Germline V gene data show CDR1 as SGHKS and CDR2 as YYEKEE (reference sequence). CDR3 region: CASSNSDYPSYNEQFF. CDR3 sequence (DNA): TGTGCCAGCAGCAATTCAGATTATCCCTCCTACAATGAGCAGTTCTTC.